This TCR beta chain was sequenced for a study of cytomegalovirus exposure and HLA in healthy donors. Study-level points and caveats: Most CMV-associated TCR beta chains appeared HLA-restricted in a later analysis.

As regards this clone: Antigen: not known.

PCR involved 60 Vbeta and 13 Jbeta primers. Generated by immunoSEQ multiplex PCR, the TCRdb table keeps only in-frame clones and is missing some. The sample includes about 160,000 clones, about 77% of them seen just once. The CDR3 extends over 17 amino acids. The V gene end was trimmed by 4 bases and the J gene end by 0 bases; junction bases not matched to a gene: 8. CDR1 SGHRS and CDR2 YFSETQ come from the germline V gene. The chain is built from TRBV5-1 and TRBJ2-1; 9 positions match TRBD2. The sequenced sample consisted of PBMCs. The receptor was derived from a woman between 45 and 60 years old in good health and CMV-seronegative. The CDR3 DNA reads TGCGCCAGCAGCCCGGGCGGGGGGGTATACTCCTACAATGAGCAGTTCTTC. Amino acid sequence: CASSPGGGVYSYNEQFF.